This T cell receptor (beta chain) was recorded in a study of identifying expanded T cells in peripheral blood. This clone has a count of ten or more. Clones were read by immunoSEQ multiplex PCR, and TCRdb kept only the in-frame ones, dropping some. The profile covers about 74,000 clones, with approximately 85% appearing a single time and around 19% taken by the ten largest. The receptor comes from a person between 18 and 75 years old in good health. Sequencing was done on a sample of blood.

The CDR3 DNA reads as TGTGCCAGCAGTCTACAGGGAGGCTATGGCTACACCTTC. Residues: CASSLQGGYGYTF. The V and J genes are TRBV6-5 and TRBJ1-2; D possibly corresponds to TRBD1 (6 bases). The CDR3 has 13 residues. Germline V lookup: CDR1 MNHEY, CDR2 SVGAGI. The V gene lost 5 bases and the J gene lost 4 bases, with 11 bases spanning the gap.